The clone carrying this T cell receptor (beta chain) was seen a handful of times. Its antigen is undetermined. Every bit of the isolated RNA underwent reverse transcription, so sequencing read expressed TCRB transcripts. Assay used: immunoSEQ multiplex PCR; TCRdb lists only in-frame clones, some missing. The sample records 300,000 to 350,000 clones, around 7.6% being singletons. This sample is drawn from a study of beta chain features in type 1 diabetes. Looking at the study overall: Healthy donors and patients had similar age, gender and cell yields.

General study points: A pattern of fewer insertions and more deletions at VDJ junctions was seen in type 1 diabetes patients.

Specimen: central memory CD4+ T cells from blood. The TCR comes from a woman between 18 and 29 years old in good health.

As DNA, the CDR3 is TGCAGTGCTAGAGGACTTGGGTTTCAGTACTTC. It yields the protein CSARGLGFQYF. The chain couples TRBV20-1 to TRBJ2-4; no clear D. V gave up 1 base and J gave up 11 bases, with 9 bases separating them. The CDR3 contains 11 residues. In germline, CDR1 is DFQATT, CDR2 SNEGSKA (reference sequence).